This is a list of T cell receptor beta chains from one sample in a study of a mutant IDH1 vaccine in newly diagnosed glioma. Using immunoSEQ multiplex PCR, the repertoire was profiled, and TCRdb retains in-frame clones only, with some absent. The data contain 40,000 to 45,000 clones, approximately 86% of them singletons. These receptors have no identified antigens. Sequencing was performed on PBMCs, taken from a glioma patient whose treatment included an IDH1 peptide vaccine. The receptors here all came from a man between 18 and 35 years old with glioma. Some clones in this sample may be carry-over from other donors' samples. The CDR3 runs from the conserved cysteine through the conserved F or W. D genes are given only for firm matches. Clone sizes are given selectively: once, few, many, or a class where the clone is expanded.

V gene	J gene	D gene	clone size	CDR3 DNA	CDR3 protein
TRBV4-3	TRBJ2-7	.	.	TGCGCCAGCAGCCGCAGTAGGCAGGGATGTTACGAGCAGTACTTC	CASSRSRQGCYEQYF
TRBV18	TRBJ2-1	.	.	TGTGCCAGCTCGCCGGGAAAAACGAGGTACAATGAGCAGTTCTTC	CASSPGKTRYNEQFF
TRBV6-1	TRBJ2-7	.	.	TGTGCCAGCAGTGACGGGGGGCTGGGCTACGAGCAGTACTTC	CASSDGGLGYEQYF
TRBV7-2	TRBJ1-1	.	.	TGTGCCAGCAGCATTTCAGGGGCTGAAGCTTTCTTT	CASSISGAEAFF
TRBV30	TRBJ1-1	.	.	TGTGCCTGGACAGATATGAACACTGAAGCTTTCTTT	CAWTDMNTEAFF
TRBV30	TRBJ1-1	TRBD1	.	TGTGCCTGGAGCCCGACAGGGGGCACTGAAGCTTTCTTT	CAWSPTGGTEAFF
TRBV30	TRBJ2-2	.	.	TGTGCCTGGAGCCGACTGGCCACCGGGGAGCTGTTTTTT	CAWSRLATGELFF
TRBV6-5	TRBJ2-1	TRBD2	.	TGTGCCAGCAGTGTCGGGACTAGCTCCTACAATGAGCAGTTCTTC	CASSVGTSSYNEQFF
TRBV7-6	TRBJ1-1	TRBD1	.	TGTGCCAGCAGCACAGACACAGGGGGCGGCACTGAAGCTTTCTTT	CASSTDTGGGTEAFF
TRBV9	TRBJ2-3	.	.	TGTGCCAGCAGCGTAATAAGGACAGATACGCAGTATTTT	CASSVIRTDTQYF
TRBV4-1	TRBJ1-2	TRBD1	.	TGCGCCAGCAGCCCAACAGGGGGCGTAGAAGGCTACACCTTC	CASSPTGGVEGYTF
TRBV10-3	TRBJ2-1	TRBD1	.	TGTGCCATCAGTGAAGGGACAGGGGTAAGTATGGACAATGAGCAGTTCTTC	CAISEGTGVSMDNEQFF
TRBV30	TRBJ1-5	TRBD1	.	TGTGCCTGGGGGAATGGACAGGGGCTTCGGGGAGGGCCCCAGCATTTT	CAWGNGQGLRGGPQHF
TRBV5-1	TRBJ2-3	.	.	TGCGCCAGCAGCTTGGGACAGGCCGGTGGAAATACGCAGTATTTT	CASSLGQAGGNTQYF
TRBV2	TRBJ1-5	TRBD1	.	TGTGCCAGCAGTGGGACAGGAGGAGTCGGCAATCAGCCCCAGCATTTT	CASSGTGGVGNQPQHF
TRBV2	TRBJ1-5	.	.	TGTGCCAGCAGGGAGGAGGTCAATCAGCCCCAGCATTTT	CASREEVNQPQHF
TRBV27	TRBJ2-7	.	.	TGTGCCAGCAGTTTCAGGGATAGCTACGAGCAGTACTTC	CASSFRDSYEQYF
TRBV7-9	TRBJ1-2	.	few	TGTGCCAGCAGCCCCCGGACCAGGGTTGGATCCACCTTC	CASSPRTRVGSTF
TRBV7-9	TRBJ1-1	TRBD1	.	TGTGCCAGCAGCTCCGGGGGGACAGGGTCGAACACTGAAGCTTTCTTT	CASSSGGTGSNTEAFF
TRBV4-3	TRBJ1-1	.	once	TGCGCCAGCAGCCAAGAAGCCTTAATGAACACTGAAGCTTTCTTT	CASSQEALMNTEAFF
TRBV7-9	TRBJ1-2	.	.	TGTGCCGAGAGCATACCGGATGGCTACACCTTC	CAESIPDGYTF
TRBV10-3	TRBJ1-5	.	.	TGTGCCATCAGTGAAGAGGCGCTGGGGGGCTATAGCAATCAGCCCCAGCATTTT	CAISEEALGGYSNQPQHF
TRBV7-9	TRBJ1-5	TRBD1	.	TGTGCCAGCAGCTTATCTGGTCAGGGGGTGGATCAGCCCCAGCATTTT	CASSLSGQGVDQPQHF
TRBV11-3	TRBJ1-1	.	.	TGTGCCAGCAGCTCCGGTGGAGGGATGAGTGAAGCTTTCTTT	CASSSGGGMSEAFF
TRBV9	TRBJ1-1	.	few	TGTGCCAGCAGCGCCCTTTCTAACACTGAAGCTTTCTTT	CASSALSNTEAFF
TRBV7-9	TRBJ2-5	.	.	TGTGCCACCCGCAGGGGACAGACCCAGTACTTC	CATRRGQTQYF